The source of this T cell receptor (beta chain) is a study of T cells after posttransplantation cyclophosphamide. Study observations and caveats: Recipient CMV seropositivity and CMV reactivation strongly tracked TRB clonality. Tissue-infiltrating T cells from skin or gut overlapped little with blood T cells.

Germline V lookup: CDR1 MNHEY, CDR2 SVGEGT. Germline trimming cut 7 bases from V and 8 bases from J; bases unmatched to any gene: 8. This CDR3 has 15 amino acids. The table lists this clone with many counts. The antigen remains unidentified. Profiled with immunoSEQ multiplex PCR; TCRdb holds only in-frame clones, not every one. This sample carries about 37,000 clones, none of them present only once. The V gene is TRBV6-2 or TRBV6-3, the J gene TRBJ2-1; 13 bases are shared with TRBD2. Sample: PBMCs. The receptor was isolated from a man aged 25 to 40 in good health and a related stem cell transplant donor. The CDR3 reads CASTQSLAGGHEQFF. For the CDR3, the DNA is TGTGCCAGCACTCAGTCACTAGCGGGGGGGCATGAGCAGTTCTTC.